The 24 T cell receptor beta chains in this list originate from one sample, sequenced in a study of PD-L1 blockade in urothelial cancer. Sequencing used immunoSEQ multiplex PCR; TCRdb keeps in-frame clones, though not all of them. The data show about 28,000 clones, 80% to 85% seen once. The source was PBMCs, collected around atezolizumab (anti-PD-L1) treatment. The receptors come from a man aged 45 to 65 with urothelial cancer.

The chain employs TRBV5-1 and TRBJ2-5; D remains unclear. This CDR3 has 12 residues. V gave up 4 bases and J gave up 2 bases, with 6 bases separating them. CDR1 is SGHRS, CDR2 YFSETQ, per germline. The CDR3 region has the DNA TGCGCCAGCAGCCAGACACAAGAGACCCAGTACTTC. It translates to CASSQTQETQYF. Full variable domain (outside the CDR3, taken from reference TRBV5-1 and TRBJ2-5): KAGVTQTPRYLIKTRGQQVTLSCSPISGHRSVSWYQQTPGQGLQFLFEYFSETQRNKGNFPGRFSGRQFSNSRSEMNVSTLELGDSALYLCASSQTQETQYFGPGTRLLVL.

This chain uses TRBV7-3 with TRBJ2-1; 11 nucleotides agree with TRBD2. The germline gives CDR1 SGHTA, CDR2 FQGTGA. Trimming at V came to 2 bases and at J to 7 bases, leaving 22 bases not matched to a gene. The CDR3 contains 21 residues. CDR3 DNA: TGTGCCAGCAGCTTACAGGGGGAAGTTGGTAGCGGGAGGGGGGTCGGTAATGAGCAGTTCTTC. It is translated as CASSLQGEVGSGRGVGNEQFF.

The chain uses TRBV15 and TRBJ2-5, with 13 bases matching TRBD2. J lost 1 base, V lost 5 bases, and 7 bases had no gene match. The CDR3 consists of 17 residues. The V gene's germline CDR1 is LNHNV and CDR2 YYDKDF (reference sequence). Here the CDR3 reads CATSSPGTSGVQETQYF. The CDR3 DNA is TGTGCCACCAGCTCCCCCGGGACTAGCGGGGTCCAAGAGACCCAGTACTTC.

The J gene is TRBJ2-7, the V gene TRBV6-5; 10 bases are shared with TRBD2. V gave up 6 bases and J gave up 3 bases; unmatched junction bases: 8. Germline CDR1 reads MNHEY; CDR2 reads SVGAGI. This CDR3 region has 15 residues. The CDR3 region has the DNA TGTGCCAGCAGCTTGGGGGTAGCGGGGGGCTACGAGCAGTACTTC. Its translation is CASSLGVAGGYEQYF.

The CDR3 loop is CASSPGTENEKLFF. CDR3 nucleotide sequence: TGTGCCAGCTCACCCGGGACAGAGAATGAAAAACTGTTTTTT. The genes are TRBV18 and TRBJ1-4; 7 nucleotides line up with TRBD1. CDR3 size: 14 residues. Unmatched junction bases numbered 3, after V lost 3 bases and J lost 5 bases. Germline CDR1 and CDR2: KGHSH and LQKENI.

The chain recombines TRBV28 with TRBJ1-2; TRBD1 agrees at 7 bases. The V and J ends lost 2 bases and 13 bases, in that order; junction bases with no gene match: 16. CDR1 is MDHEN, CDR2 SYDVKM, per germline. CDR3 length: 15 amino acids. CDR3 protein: CASSLVGGQLGWSTF. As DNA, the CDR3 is TGTGCCAGCAGTTTAGTCGGGGGACAGTTGGGGTGGAGCACCTTC.

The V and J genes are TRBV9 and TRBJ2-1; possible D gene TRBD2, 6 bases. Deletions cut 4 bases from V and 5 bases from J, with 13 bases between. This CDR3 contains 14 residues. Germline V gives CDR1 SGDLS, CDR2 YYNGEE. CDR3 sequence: CASSTTGENNEQFF. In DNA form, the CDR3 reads TGTGCCAGCAGCACCACGGGAGAAAACAATGAGCAGTTCTTC.

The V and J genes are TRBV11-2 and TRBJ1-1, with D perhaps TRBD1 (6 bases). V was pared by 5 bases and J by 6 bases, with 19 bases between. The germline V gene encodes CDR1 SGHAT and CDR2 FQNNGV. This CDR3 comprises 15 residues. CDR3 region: CASSPETGLLAEAFF. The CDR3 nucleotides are TGTGCCAGCAGCCCAGAGACAGGCCTCCTGGCTGAAGCTTTCTTT.

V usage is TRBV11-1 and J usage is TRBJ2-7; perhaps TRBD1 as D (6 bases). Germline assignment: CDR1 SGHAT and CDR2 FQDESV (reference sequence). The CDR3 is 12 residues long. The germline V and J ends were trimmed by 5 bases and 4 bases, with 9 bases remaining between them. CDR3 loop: CASSLDSYEQYF. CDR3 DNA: TGTGCCAGCAGCCTGGACAGTTACGAGCAGTACTTC.

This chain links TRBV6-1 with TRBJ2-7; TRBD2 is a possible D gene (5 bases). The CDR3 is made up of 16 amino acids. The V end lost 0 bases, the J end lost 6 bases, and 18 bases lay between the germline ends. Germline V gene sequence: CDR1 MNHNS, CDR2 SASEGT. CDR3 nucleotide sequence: TGTGCCAGCAGTGAAGCGCGGATTCGGACTGCCCTCGAGCAGTACGTC. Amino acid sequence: CASSEARIRTALEQYV.

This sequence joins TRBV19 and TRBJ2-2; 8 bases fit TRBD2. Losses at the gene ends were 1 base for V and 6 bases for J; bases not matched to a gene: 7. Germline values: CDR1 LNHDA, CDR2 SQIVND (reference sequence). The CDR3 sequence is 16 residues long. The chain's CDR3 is CASSIGAGLASGELFF. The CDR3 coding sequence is TGTGCCAGTAGTATAGGCGCAGGACTAGCATCCGGGGAGCTGTTTTTT.

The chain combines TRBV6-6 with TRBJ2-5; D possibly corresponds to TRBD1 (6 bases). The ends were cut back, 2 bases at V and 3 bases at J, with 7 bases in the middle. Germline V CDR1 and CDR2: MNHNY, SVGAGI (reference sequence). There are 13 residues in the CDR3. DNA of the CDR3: TGTGCCAGCAGTTACCGGACAGAAGAGACCCAGTACTTC. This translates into CASSYRTEETQYF.

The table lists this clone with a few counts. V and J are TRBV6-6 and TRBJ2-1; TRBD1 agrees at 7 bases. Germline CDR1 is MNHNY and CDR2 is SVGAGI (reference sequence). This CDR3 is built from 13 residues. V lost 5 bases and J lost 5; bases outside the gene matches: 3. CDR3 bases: TGTGCCAGCAGTACAGGGGCTAACAATGAGCAGTTCTTC. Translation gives CASSTGANNEQFF.

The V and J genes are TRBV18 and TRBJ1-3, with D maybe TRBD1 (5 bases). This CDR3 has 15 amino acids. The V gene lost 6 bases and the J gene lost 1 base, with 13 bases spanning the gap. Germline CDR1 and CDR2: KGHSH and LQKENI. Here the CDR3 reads CASSEGQASGNTIYF. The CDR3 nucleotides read TGTGCCAGCTCCGAAGGACAAGCATCTGGAAACACCATATATTTT.

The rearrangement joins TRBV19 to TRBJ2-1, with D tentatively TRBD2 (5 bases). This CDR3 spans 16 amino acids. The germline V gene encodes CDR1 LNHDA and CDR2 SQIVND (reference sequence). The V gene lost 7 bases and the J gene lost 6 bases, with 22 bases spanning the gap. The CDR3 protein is CASTSRTSTIRNEQFF. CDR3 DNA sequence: TGTGCCAGTACCTCACGAACTAGTACCATACGCAATGAGCAGTTCTTC.

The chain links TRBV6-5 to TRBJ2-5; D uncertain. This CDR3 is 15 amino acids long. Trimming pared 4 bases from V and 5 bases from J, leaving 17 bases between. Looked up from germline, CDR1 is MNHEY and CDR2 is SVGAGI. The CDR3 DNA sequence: TGTGCCAGCAGTTCGGAACGGGTCAACGGGGAGACCCAGTACTTC. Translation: CASSSERVNGETQYF.

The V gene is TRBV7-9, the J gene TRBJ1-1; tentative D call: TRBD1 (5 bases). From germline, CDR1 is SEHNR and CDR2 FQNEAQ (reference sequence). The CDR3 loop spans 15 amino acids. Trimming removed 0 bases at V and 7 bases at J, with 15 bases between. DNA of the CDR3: TGTGCCAGCAGCTTAGCGGGGGGAGTGGGGAGTGAAGCTTTCTTT. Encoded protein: CASSLAGGVGSEAFF.

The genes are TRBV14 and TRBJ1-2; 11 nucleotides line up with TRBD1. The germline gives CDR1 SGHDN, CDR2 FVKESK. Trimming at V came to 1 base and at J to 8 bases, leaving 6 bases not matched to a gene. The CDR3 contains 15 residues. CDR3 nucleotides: TGTGCCAGCAGCCAAGCCCGGACAGGGGGCTGGGGCTACACCTTC. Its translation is CASSQARTGGWGYTF. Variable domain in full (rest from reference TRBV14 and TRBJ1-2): EAGVTQFPSHSVIEKGQTVTLRCDPISGHDNLYWYRRVMGKEIKFLLHFVKESKQDESGMPNNRFLAERTGGTYSTLKVQPAELEDSGVYFCASSQARTGGWGYTFGSGTRLTVV.

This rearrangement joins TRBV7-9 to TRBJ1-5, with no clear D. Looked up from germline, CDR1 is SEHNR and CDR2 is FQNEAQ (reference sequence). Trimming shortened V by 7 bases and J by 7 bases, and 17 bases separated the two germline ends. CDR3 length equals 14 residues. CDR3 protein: CASTQAGSGQPQHF. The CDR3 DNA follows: TGTGCCAGCACCCAGGCGGGTTCTGGACAGCCCCAGCATTTT. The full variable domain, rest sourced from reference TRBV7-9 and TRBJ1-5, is DTGVSQNPRHKITKRGQNVTFRCDPISEHNRLYWYRQTLGQGPEFLTYFQNEAQLEKSRLLSDRFSAERPKGSFSTLEIQRTEQGDSAMYLCASTQAGSGQPQHFGDGTRLSIL.

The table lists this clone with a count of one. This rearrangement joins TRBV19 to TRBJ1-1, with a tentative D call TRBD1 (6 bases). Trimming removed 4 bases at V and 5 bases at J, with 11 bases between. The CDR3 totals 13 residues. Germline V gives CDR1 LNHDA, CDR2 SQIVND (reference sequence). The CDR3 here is CASSRGQRTEAFF. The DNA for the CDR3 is TGTGCCAGTAGTAGAGGACAGAGAACTGAAGCTTTCTTT.

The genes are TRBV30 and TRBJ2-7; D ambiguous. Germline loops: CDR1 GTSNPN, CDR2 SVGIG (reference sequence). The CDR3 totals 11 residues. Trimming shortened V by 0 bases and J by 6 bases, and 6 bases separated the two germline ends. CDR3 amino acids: CAWSVATEQYF. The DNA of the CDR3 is TGTGCCTGGAGTGTAGCGACCGAGCAGTACTTC.

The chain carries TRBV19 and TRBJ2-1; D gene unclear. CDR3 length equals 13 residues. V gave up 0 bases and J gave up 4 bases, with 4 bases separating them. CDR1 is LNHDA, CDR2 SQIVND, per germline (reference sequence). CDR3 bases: TGTGCCAGTAGTATAGACAGATACAATGAGCAGTTCTTC. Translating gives CASSIDRYNEQFF.

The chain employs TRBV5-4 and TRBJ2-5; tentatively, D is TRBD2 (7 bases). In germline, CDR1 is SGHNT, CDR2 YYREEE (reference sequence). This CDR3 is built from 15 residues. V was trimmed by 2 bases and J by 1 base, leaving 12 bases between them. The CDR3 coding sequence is TGTGCCAGCAGCTTCGGGGGGCCGGGCCAAGAGACCCAGTACTTC. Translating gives CASSFGGPGQETQYF.

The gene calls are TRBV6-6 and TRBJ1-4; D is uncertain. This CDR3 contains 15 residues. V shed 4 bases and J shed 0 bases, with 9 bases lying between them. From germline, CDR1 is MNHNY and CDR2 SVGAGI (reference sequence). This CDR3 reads CASSWSEPTNEKLFF. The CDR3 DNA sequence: TGTGCCAGCAGTTGGAGTGAACCAACTAATGAAAAACTGTTTTTT.